The source of this T cell receptor beta chain is a study of spatial heterogeneity in lung cancer (dated by TCRdb to between 2018 and 2021). Study-level background: Donors were about 70 patients with early-stage, untreated non-small cell lung cancer from the lung TRACERx cohort. Nonsynonymous mutation counts, determined by whole-exome sequencing of tumor tissue, were related to TCR repertoire features. Beta-chain transcripts were consistently detected in greater numbers than alpha-chain transcripts, which likely reflects a higher abundance of beta-chain transcripts. In the raw uncorrected reads, each unique combination of TCR and UMI appeared more than ten times on average. At surgery, both alpha and beta chains were TCR-sequenced in 220 tumor regions, about 61 matched nontumor lung samples and a few dozen PBMC samples. Follow-up PBMC samples were sequenced whenever available, with the median time to follow-up being about two years after resection. TCR alpha and beta repertoires were quantitatively compared across multiple tumor regions, matched nontumor lung and blood in non-small cell lung cancer. The paper as a whole reports these results and caveats: Ubiquitous expanded tumor TCRs showed up in blood more often at tumor resection than at routine follow-up. Only approximately 13 patients were included in comparisons of baseline and follow-up blood repertoires. Confirming at a functional level the hypothesis that regional TCRs recognize regional mutations was considered to require additional single-cell paired TCR alpha and beta sequencing.

This clonotype was observed at least ten times. No cognate antigen has been identified for it. No quality values exist for individual bases; no much larger clone is one base distant. The time point label, as the study defines it: blood at routine non-recurrence follow-up after resection. Without any cell sorting, TCR sequencing was performed on whole RNA extracted either from tumor and nontumor lung tissue or from cryopreserved PBMC samples. Only patients with enough RNA available from two or more tumor regions were chosen for TCR sequencing. Library preparation used 5' RACE. The instrument was a NextSeq 500. To allow correction of PCR and sequencing errors, the TCR library protocol tagged every TCR cDNA molecule with a unique molecular identifier. In the source study's methods: TCR identification, UMI-based error correction and CDR3 extraction were all carried out with Decombinator tools. TCRs above a frequency of 2 per 1,000, corresponding to the top 1% of the tumor frequency distribution, were defined as expanded. Renyi diversity was calculated using the R vegan package after each repertoire was subsampled 100 times to 5,000 TCRs. CDR3 similarity networks were built from amino acid triplet string-kernel similarity, with CDR3s being connected when pairwise similarity was above 0.82. TCRdb reprocessed the public reads (quality trimming at Q25 with fastp, clone calling with MiXCR) and kept in-frame beta chains. Rows merge per CDR3 protein into single entries with the most common DNA and genes. What appears here as the V and J calls and clone size reflects TCRdb's work, not the paper's. In all, the sample holds roughly 70,000 distinct CDR3 sequences, and 8% to 9% of those were seen once. Roughly 1.9% of the sample is held by the ten biggest clonotypes.

The TCR sequence derives from a female donor with early-stage non-small cell lung cancer. The starting material was PBMCs, obtained at follow-up.

The CDR3 here reads CASRITGRTGELFF. In nucleotide form, the sequence is TGTGCCAGTAGAATAACAGGGAGGACCGGGGAGCTGTTTTTT. The V and J segments used are TRBV19 and TRBJ2-2; the D gene is tentatively TRBD1 or TRBD2, each matching 6 bases. The junction carries 13 bases between V and J, which are trimmed by 6 bases and 5 bases respectively. The CDR3 sequence holds 14 residues, the cysteine and phenylalanine included. Of the read, only the CDR3 DNA is kept; its 42 bases are in frame from base 1. CDR1 and CDR2, per the germline V gene (reference sequence), are LNHDA and SQIVND.